Below, 2 T cell receptor beta chains from the same sample are listed, as sequenced in a study of blood T cell repertoires in COVID-19. Using immunoSEQ multiplex PCR, the repertoire was profiled, and TCRdb retains in-frame clones only, with some absent. The data contain roughly 150,000 clones, 60% to 80% of them singletons. The source material was peripheral blood. The receptors here all came from a middle-aged man with active or convalescent COVID-19.

The chain uses TRBV6-5 and TRBJ1-1, with 7 nucleotides matching TRBD1. The V gene end was trimmed by 4 bases and the J gene end by 7 bases; junction bases not matched to a gene: 3. The V gene's germline CDR1 is MNHEY and CDR2 SVGAGI. The CDR3 consists of 12 residues. CDR3 sequence: CASSSTGVEAFF. The CDR3 region has the DNA TGTGCCAGCAGTTCAACAGGGGTTGAAGCTTTCTTT.

The chain uses TRBV6-1 and TRBJ2-7, with 8 bases fitting TRBD1. From germline, CDR1 is MNHNS and CDR2 SASEGT. The CDR3 length is 14 residues. Germline trimming cut 2 bases from V and 6 bases from J; bases unmatched to any gene: 6. CDR3 DNA sequence: TGTGCCAGCAGTGAATCCAGGGGGCCGGGCGAGCAGTACTTC. This sequence encodes CASSESRGPGEQYF.